This entry concerns a single TCR beta chain. Its antigen is still unknown. This sample is drawn from a study of shared clonotypes between healthy human individuals. Broader study findings: Clonotype sharing among donors likely depends on sequencing depth. Generation probability values for non-shared clonotypes were lower than those for clonotypes shared by all four donors.

Naive CD4+ cells were CD45RA-selected; the remaining cells were memory. The CDR3 is made up of 14 amino acids. V was clipped by 4 bases and J by 4 bases, with 12 bases between them. Germline assignment: CDR1 SGHRS and CDR2 YFSETQ. Measured with immunoSEQ multiplex PCR; TCRdb has only the in-frame clones, and not every one. The data contain 1,100,000 or so clones, around 78% of them seen just once; the ten biggest clones take up approximately 0.56%. The sequence was collected from a man in his late teens or twenties in good health. Some clones in this sample may be carry-over from other donors' samples. V is TRBV5-1 and J is TRBJ2-1, with D possibly matching TRBD2 (6 bases). Sequencing used memory CD4+ T cells from PBMCs. Indicated subset: CD45RA-negative fraction. The CDR3: CASSPGDVYNEQFF. The CDR3 DNA reads as TGCGCCAGCAGCCCGGGGGACGTATACAATGAGCAGTTCTTC.